The 17 T cell receptor beta chains below were found in one sample sequenced in a study of PD-1 blockade in classical Hodgkin lymphoma. Every one of the patients relapsed after autologous stem cell transplantation (brentuximab vedotin exposure was variable). Sequencing used immunoSEQ multiplex PCR; TCRdb keeps in-frame clones, though not all of them. The table includes more than 13,000 clones, under 80% detected once. Sequences were derived from peripheral blood mononuclear cells (PBMCs), sampled before the second cycle of nivolumab. All receptors derive from a human donor with classical Hodgkin lymphoma.

The chain couples TRBV21-1 to TRBJ2-3; TRBD2 is the table's D call, not checked against the DNA. TRBV21-1 is noted as a pseudogene. This CDR3 comprises 23 residues. CDR3 sequence reads: CASSHVAGLGLDLSAILQDTQYF. In DNA, the CDR3 is TGTGCCAGCAGCCACGTAGCGGGGTTGGGTCTGGACCTAAGTGCGATTCTCCAAGATACGCAGTATTTT.

The CDR3 region is CASSQVHTATNEKLFF. The CDR3 DNA reads TGCGCCAGCAGCCAAGTTCACACCGCAACTAATGAAAAACTGTTTTTT. J is TRBJ1-4 and V is TRBV4-3; D gene unclear. The CDR3 totals 16 residues. Per the germline V gene, CDR1 is LGHNA and CDR2 is YSLEER. Trimming took 1 base from V and 0 from J, leaving 9 bases between them.

The chain joins TRBV11-2 to TRBJ2-2; either TRBD1 or TRBD2 may fit D (5 bases each). CDR1 is SGHAT and CDR2 is FQNNGV in the germline V gene. Trimming removed 3 bases from V and 5 bases from J, with 16 bases in between. The CDR3 runs 16 residues. The CDR3 bases are TGTGCCAGCAGCTTTCTTGGGGGAAGAAGGACCGGGGAGCTGTTTTTT. It specifies CASSFLGGRRTGELFF.

The chain recombines TRBV10-3 with TRBJ2-5, with 9 bases identical to TRBD2. Germline V CDR1 and CDR2: ENHRY, SYGVKD. V dropped 6 bases and J dropped 5; count of bases not matched to a gene: 13. There are 16 residues in the CDR3. The CDR3 nucleotides read TGTGCCATCAGCGGTAGCGGGGGCCTCGGAGGGGAGACCCAGTACTTC. Amino acid sequence: CAISGSGGLGGETQYF.

This chain links TRBV5-6 with TRBJ2-7; D is unclear. V was shortened by 4 bases and J by 3 bases, with 5 bases between the two germline ends. This CDR3 spans 11 amino acids. Germline V gene data show CDR1 as SGHDT and CDR2 as YYEEEE. The CDR3 sequence is CASSVNYEQYF. For the CDR3, the DNA is TGTGCCAGCAGCGTCAACTACGAGCAGTACTTC.

The rearrangement uses TRBV6-6 and TRBJ1-5; TRBD1 might be the D (6 bases). CDR1 is MNHNY, CDR2 SVGAGI, per germline (reference sequence). Trimming cost V 6 bases and J 2 bases, with 17 bases left between them. CDR3 length: 16 amino acids. This CDR3 reads CASSQRGRGRNQPQHF. CDR3 nucleotides: TGTGCCAGCAGCCAAAGGGGCAGGGGACGCAATCAGCCCCAGCATTTT.

The chain couples TRBV30 to TRBJ2-7; 7 bases agree with TRBD2. The CDR3 is 13 amino acids. The ends lost 1 base at V and 5 bases at J; junction bases unmatched: 5. Germline CDR1 reads GTSNPN; CDR2 reads SVGIG (reference sequence). CDR3 amino acids: CAWSAELADEQYF. The CDR3 region has the DNA TGTGCCTGGAGTGCCGAGCTAGCGGACGAGCAGTACTTC.

This CDR3 is CASSFTGTNNQPQHF. The CDR3 DNA sequence: TGTGCCAGCAGCTTCACGGGGACTAACAATCAGCCCCAGCATTTT. The J gene is TRBJ1-5, the V gene TRBV7-8; D possibly corresponds to TRBD1 (5 bases). CDR3 length equals 15 residues. Trimming removed 3 bases at V and 3 bases at J, with 12 bases between. Germline CDR1 is SGHVS and CDR2 is FQNEAQ.

The rearrangement links TRBV7-2 to TRBJ2-2; no definite D call. V was cut by 1 base and J by 10 bases, with 16 bases left in between. Per the germline V gene, CDR1 is SGHTA and CDR2 is FQGNSA. The CDR3 consists of 15 residues. DNA of the CDR3: TGTGCCAGCAGCTTAGAAGGTCGGGCGAGTACGGAGCTGTTTTTT. Translated: CASSLEGRASTELFF.

The table lists this clone with a count of one. The V gene is TRBV10-3, the J gene TRBJ2-7; tentative D call: TRBD1 (6 bases). CDR3 length: 12 amino acids. V dropped 8 bases and J dropped 3 bases, with 11 bases sitting between them. Germline-derived CDR1 and CDR2 are ENHRY and SYGVKD. CDR3 amino acids: CAIAAGVYEQYF. Written as DNA, the CDR3 is TGTGCCATCGCTGCAGGGGTCTACGAGCAGTACTTC.

V is TRBV2 and J is TRBJ2-7; tentatively, D is TRBD2 (5 bases). V was clipped by 5 bases and J by 6 bases, with 11 bases between them. The CDR3 is made up of 12 amino acids. Germline V CDR1 and CDR2: SNHLY, FYNNEI. The DNA for the CDR3 is TGTGCCAGCAGTCTCCTCGGGATCGAGCAGTACTTC. Protein sequence: CASSLLGIEQYF.

This clone was seen more than once but under ten times. The chain uses TRBV11-2 and TRBJ2-7, with 8 bases matching TRBD1. V gave up 8 bases and J gave up 4 bases; unmatched junction bases: 1. The CDR3 extends over 11 amino acids. The germline gives CDR1 SGHAT, CDR2 FQNNGV. CDR3 sequence: CASRQGYEQYF. CDR3 bases: TGTGCCAGCCGACAGGGGTACGAGCAGTACTTC.

The CDR3 DNA is TGCGCCAGCAGCCGCCGGCCGAACACTGAAGCTTTCTTT. It translates to CASSRRPNTEAFF. The J gene is TRBJ1-1, the V gene TRBV4-3; no definite D call. The V end lost 4 bases, the J end lost 1 base, and 7 bases lay between the germline ends. CDR1 is LGHNA, CDR2 YSLEER, per germline. The CDR3 length is 13 residues.

V and J are TRBV7-3 and TRBJ1-2; 7 bases agree with TRBD1. V was pared by 5 bases and J by 4 bases, with 4 bases of the junction left unmatched. The germline V gene encodes CDR1 SGHTA and CDR2 FQGTGA. The CDR3 loop spans 13 amino acids. The CDR3 nucleotides read TGTGCCAGCAGCCCCGGGACAGCCTATGGCTACACCTTC. Translating it yields CASSPGTAYGYTF.

The chain employs TRBV21-1 and TRBJ2-2; TRBD2 was called by the table and not checked on the DNA. TRBV21-1 is reported as a pseudogene. This CDR3 has 19 residues. This CDR3 reads CASSKRGTSGGTNTGELFF. CDR3 bases: TGTGCCAGCAGCAAAAGAGGGACTAGCGGGGGGACGAACACCGGGGAGCTGTTTTTT.

In this sample, this clone is medium-sized. The J gene is TRBJ1-4, the V gene TRBV14; D is possibly TRBD1 (5 bases). The V end was cut by 4 bases, the J end by 7 bases, with 10 bases between. CDR1 is SGHDN and CDR2 is FVKESK in the germline V gene. This CDR3 region has 13 residues. CDR3 residues: CASSRQLGEKLFF. For the CDR3, the DNA is TGTGCCAGCAGCCGACAGTTGGGTGAAAAACTGTTTTTT. The entire variable domain, with the rest obtained from reference TRBV14 and TRBJ1-4, is as follows: EAGVTQFPSHSVIEKGQTVTLRCDPISGHDNLYWYRRVMGKEIKFLLHFVKESKQDESGMPNNRFLAERTGGTYSTLKVQPAELEDSGVYFCASSRQLGEKLFFGSGTQLSVL.

This clone is judged medium-sized. The rearrangement uses TRBV7-8 and TRBJ1-2; D possibly corresponds to TRBD1 (5 bases). CDR1 SGHVS and CDR2 FQNEAQ come from the germline V gene. Trimming removed 5 bases at V and 5 bases at J, with 12 bases between. The CDR3 runs 13 residues. The DNA for the CDR3 is TGTGCCAGCAGCAACCGGAGACAGTATGGCTACACCTTC. Its translation: CASSNRRQYGYTF.